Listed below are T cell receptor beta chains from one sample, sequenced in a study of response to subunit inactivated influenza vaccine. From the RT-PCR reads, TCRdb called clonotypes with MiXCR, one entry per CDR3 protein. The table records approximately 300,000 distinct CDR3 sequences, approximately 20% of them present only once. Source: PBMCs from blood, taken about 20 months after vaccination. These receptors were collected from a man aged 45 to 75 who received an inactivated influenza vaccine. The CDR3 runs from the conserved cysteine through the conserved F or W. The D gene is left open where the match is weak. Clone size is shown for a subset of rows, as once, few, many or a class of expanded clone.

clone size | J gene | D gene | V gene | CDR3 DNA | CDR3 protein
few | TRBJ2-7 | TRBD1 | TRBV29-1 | TGCAGCGTGGGACAGGGCGACGAGCAGTACTTC | CSVGQGDEQYF
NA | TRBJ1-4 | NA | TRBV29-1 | TGCAGCGTTGTCGAACAAAATGAAAAACTGTTTTTT | CSVVEQNEKLFF
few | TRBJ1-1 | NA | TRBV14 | TGTGCCAGCAAAGGCGACCTAGGGGTCCCTGAAGCTTTCTTT | CASKGDLGVPEAFF
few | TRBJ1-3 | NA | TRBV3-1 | TGTGCCAGCAGCCAACCTTCTCGAACCTCTGGAAACACCATATATTTT | CASSQPSRTSGNTIYF
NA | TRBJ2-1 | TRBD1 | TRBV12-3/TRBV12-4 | TGTGCCAGCAGTCCGGGACAGTACAATGAGCAGTTCTTC | CASSPGQYNEQFF
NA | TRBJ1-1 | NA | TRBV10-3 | TGTGCCACCAGGCCCGGACAGAACACTGAAGCTTTCTTT | CATRPGQNTEAFF
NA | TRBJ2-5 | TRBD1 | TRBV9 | TGTGCCAGCAGCGCCGGACAGGAAGAGACCCAGTACTTC | CASSAGQEETQYF
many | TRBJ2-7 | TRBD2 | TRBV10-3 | TGTGCCATCATGCTAGCGGGGGGGCGCGAGCAGTACTTC | CAIMLAGGREQYF
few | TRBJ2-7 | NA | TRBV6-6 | TGTGCCAGCACTCTGGGATTGGGGAACGAGCAGTACTTC | CASTLGLGNEQYF
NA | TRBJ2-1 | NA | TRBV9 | TGTGCCAGCAGCGTAGCTAGCGCCCACAATGAGCAGTTCTTC | CASSVASAHNEQFF
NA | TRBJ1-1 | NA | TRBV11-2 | TGTGCCAGCAGCTTAGACGGCCTTAGGTTCGGAGCTTTCTTT | CASSLDGLRFGAFF
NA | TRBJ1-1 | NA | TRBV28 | TGTGCCAGCAGTTTAGTCGGGTATGAAGCTTTCTTT | CASSLVGYEAFF
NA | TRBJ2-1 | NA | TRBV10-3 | TGTGCCATCAGTGAGTCGGAAAGGTACAATGAGCAGTTCTTC | CAISESERYNEQFF
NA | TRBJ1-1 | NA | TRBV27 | TGTGCCAGCGTGTCGACGGGGAGGACTGAAGCTTTCTTT | CASVSTGRTEAFF
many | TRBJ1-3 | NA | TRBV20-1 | TGCAGTGCTATTATCCGGGGTGGAAACACCATATATTTT | CSAIIRGGNTIYF
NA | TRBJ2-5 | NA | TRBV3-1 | TGTGCCAGCAGCCACGGGAGACCGGAGACCCAGTACTTC | CASSHGRPETQYF
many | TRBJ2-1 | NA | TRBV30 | TGTGCCGCTTCCCGGGGGTACAATGAGCAGTTCTTC | CAASRGYNEQFF
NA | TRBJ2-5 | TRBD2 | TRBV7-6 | TGTGCCAGCAGCTTAGATAGCGGGCTAGAGACCCAGTACTTC | CASSLDSGLETQYF
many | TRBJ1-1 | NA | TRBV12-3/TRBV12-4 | TGTGCCAGCAGCCCTACCCGGGGGCCGAACACTGAAGCTTTCTTT | CASSPTRGPNTEAFF
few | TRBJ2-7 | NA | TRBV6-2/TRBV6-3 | TGTGCCAGCAGTTATGAGCGCGTCGCCTACGAGCAGTACTTC | CASSYERVAYEQYF
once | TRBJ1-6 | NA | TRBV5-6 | TGTGCCAGCAGCTTGGGACAGACGTATAATTCACCCCTCCACTTT | CASSLGQTYNSPLHF
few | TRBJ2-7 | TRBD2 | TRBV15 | TGTGCCACCAGCAGAGTGTTCGGACTAGCGGCCTACGAGCAGTACTTC | CATSRVFGLAAYEQYF
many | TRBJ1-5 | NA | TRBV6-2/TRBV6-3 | TGTGCCAGCAGTTGGGGAACGTCCCAGCATTTT | CASSWGTSQHF
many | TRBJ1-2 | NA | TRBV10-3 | TGTGCCATCAGTGAGTCCAGGGGTCGGGCTAACTATGGCTACACCTTC | CAISESRGRANYGYTF
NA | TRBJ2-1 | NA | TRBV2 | TGTGCCACCCTCCCCAGGAGGTACAATGAGCAGTTCTTC | CATLPRRYNEQFF
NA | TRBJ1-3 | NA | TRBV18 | TGTGCCAGCTCACCACCCGGGCAAGGCTCTGGAAACACCATATATTTT | CASSPPGQGSGNTIYF
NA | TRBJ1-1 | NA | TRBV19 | TGTGCCAGTAGTTTGGACAGCCCGGGGTACACTGAAGCTTTCTTT | CASSLDSPGYTEAFF
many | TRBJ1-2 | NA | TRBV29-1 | TGCAGCGTTAAATCAGTCAGCCCCTATGGCTACACCTTC | CSVKSVSPYGYTF
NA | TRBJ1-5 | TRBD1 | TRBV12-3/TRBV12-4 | TGTGCCAGCAGCGGACAGGGGGTACATCAGCCCCAGCATTTT | CASSGQGVHQPQHF
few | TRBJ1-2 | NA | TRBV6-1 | TGTGCCAGCAGTGAAGCGGGGGCCGGGTACTTCTACACCTTC | CASSEAGAGYFYTF
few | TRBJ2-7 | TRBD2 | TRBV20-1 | TGCAGTGCAGCACCGGGACTAGCGGGAGCCGAGCAGTACTTC | CSAAPGLAGAEQYF
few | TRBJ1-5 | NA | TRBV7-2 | TGTGCCAGCAGCTTAGGGGTCGGTGGGGTGAGGAGTCAGCCCCAGCATTTT | CASSLGVGGVRSQPQHF
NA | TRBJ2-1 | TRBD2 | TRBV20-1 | TGCAGTGCTATCCGACCGATTGGGACTAGCGCGTTTAATGAGCAGTTCTTC | CSAIRPIGTSAFNEQFF
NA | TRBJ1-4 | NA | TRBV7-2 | TGTGCCAGCAGCTTAGCCGGTGGGCAAAATGAAAAACTGTTTTTT | CASSLAGGQNEKLFF
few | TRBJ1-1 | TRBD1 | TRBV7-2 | TGTGCCAGCAGCTGGAAGACAGGGGGGACTGAAGCTTTCTTT | CASSWKTGGTEAFF
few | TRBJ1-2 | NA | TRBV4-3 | TGCGCCAGCAGCCACGTCCCCAGGCCCCGCTATGGCTACACCTTC | CASSHVPRPRYGYTF
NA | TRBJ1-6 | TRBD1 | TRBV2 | TGTGCCAGCAGTGACCGCGGACAGGGGAGATCACCCCTCCACTTT | CASSDRGQGRSPLHF